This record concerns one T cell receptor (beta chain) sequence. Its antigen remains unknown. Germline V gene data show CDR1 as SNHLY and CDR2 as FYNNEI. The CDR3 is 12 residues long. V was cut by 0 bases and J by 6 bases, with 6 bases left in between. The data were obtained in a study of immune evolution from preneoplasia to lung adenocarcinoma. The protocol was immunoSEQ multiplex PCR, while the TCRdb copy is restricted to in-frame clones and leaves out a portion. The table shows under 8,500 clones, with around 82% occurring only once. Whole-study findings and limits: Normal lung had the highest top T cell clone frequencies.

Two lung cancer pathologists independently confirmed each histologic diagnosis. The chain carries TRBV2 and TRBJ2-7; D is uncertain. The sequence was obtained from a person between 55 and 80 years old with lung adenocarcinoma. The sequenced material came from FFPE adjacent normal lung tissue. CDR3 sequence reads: CASSEAVSEQYF. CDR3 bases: TGTGCCAGCAGTGAAGCGGTCAGCGAGCAGTACTTC. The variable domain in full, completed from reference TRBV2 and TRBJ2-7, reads EPEVTQTPSHQVTQMGQEVILRCVPISNHLYFYWYRQILGQKVEFLVSFYNNEISEKSEIFDDQFSVERPDGSNFTLKIRSTKLEDSAMYFCASSEAVSEQYFGPGTRLTVT.